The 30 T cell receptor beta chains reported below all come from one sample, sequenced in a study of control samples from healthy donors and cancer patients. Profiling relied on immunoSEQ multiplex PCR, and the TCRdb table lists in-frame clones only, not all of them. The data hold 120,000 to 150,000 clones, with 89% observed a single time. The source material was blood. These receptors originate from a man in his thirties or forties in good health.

CDR3 DNA: TGTGCCAGCAGCGTAGAGTACCGGGAGTGGGTAAATGAGCAGTTCTTC. Its protein is CASSVEYREWVNEQFF. The chain employs TRBV9 and TRBJ2-1; tentative D call: TRBD2 (6 bases). The CDR3 spans 16 residues. Germline CDR1 reads SGDLS; CDR2 reads YYNGEE. With 0 bases removed from V and 7 bases from J, the gap between germline ends came to 17 bases.

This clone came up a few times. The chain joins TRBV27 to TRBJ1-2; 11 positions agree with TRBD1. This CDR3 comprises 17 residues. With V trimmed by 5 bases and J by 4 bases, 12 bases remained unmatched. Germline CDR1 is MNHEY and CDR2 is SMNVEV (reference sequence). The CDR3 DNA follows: TGTGCCAGCAGTGCCTTTGTGGGGACAGGGGGTCCCTATGGCTACACCTTC. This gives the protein CASSAFVGTGGPYGYTF.

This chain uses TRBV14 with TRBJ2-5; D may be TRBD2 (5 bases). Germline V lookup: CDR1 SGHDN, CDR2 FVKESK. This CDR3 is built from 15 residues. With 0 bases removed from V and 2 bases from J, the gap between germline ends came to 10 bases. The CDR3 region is CASSQEVSGQETQYF. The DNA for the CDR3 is TGTGCCAGCAGCCAAGAAGTCAGCGGACAAGAGACCCAGTACTTC.

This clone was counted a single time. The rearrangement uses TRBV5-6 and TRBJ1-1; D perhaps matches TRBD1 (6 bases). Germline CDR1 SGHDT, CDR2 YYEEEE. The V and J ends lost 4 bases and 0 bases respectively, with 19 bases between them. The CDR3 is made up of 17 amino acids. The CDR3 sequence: CASSLDRPPPMNTEAFF. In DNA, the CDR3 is TGTGCCAGCAGCCTGGACAGACCCCCACCAATGAACACTGAAGCTTTCTTT.

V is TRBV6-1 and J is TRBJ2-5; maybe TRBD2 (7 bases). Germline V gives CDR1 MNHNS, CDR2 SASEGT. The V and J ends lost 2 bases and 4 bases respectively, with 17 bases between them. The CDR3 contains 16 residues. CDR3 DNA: TGTGCCAGCAGTGAACAAGGGGGAGGGGGGGCAGAGACCCAGTACTTC. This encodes CASSEQGGGGAETQYF.

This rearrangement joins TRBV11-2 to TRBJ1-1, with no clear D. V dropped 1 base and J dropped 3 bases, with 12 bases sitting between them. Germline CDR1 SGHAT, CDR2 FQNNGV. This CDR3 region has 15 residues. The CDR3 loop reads CASSLVSGWDTEAFF. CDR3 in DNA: TGTGCCAGCAGCTTAGTTTCCGGATGGGACACTGAAGCTTTCTTT.

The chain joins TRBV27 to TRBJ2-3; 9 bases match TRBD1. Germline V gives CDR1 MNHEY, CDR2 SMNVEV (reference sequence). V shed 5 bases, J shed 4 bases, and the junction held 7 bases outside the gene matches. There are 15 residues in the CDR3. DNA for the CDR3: TGTGCCAGCAGTGACAGGGGGAGCGGGTCAGATACGCAGTATTTT. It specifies CASSDRGSGSDTQYF.

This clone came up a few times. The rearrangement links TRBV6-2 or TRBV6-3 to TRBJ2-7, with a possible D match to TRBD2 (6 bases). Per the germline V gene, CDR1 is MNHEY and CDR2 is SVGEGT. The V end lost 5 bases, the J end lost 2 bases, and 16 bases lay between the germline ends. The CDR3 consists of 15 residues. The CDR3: CASSRRGSGAYEQYF. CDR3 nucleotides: TGTGCCAGCAGTCGACGGGGTAGCGGAGCCTACGAGCAGTACTTC.

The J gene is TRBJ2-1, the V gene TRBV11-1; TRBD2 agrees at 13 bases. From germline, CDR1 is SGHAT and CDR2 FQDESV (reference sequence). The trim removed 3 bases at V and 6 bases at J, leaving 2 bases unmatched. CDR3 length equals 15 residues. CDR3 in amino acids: CASSLGTSGINEQFF. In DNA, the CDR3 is TGTGCCAGCAGCTTGGGGACTAGCGGGATCAATGAGCAGTTCTTC.

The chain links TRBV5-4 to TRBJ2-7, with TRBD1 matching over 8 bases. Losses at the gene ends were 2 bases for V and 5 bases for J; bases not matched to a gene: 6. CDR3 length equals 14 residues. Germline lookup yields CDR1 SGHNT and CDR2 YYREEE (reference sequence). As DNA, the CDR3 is TGTGCCAGCAGCTTCCCGGACAGGGTCCACGAGCAGTACTTC. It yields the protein CASSFPDRVHEQYF.

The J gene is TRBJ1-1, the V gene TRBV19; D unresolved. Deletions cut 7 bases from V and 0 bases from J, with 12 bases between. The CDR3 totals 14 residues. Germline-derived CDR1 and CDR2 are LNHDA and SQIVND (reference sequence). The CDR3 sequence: CASTLQPMNTEAFF. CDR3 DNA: TGTGCCAGTACCCTACAGCCAATGAACACTGAAGCTTTCTTT.

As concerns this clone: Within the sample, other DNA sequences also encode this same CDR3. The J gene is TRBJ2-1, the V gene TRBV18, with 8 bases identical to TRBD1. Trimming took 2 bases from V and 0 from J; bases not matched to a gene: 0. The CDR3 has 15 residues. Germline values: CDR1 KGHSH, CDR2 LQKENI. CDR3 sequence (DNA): TGTGCCAGCTCACCAGGACAGGGCTCCTACAATGAGCAGTTCTTC. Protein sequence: CASSPGQGSYNEQFF.

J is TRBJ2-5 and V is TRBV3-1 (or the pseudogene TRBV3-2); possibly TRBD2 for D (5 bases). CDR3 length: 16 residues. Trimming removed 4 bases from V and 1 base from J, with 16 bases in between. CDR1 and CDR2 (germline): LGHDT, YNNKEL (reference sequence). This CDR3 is CASSLLSGAGQETQYF. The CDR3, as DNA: TGTGCCAGCAGCCTATTGAGCGGAGCCGGCCAAGAGACCCAGTACTTC.

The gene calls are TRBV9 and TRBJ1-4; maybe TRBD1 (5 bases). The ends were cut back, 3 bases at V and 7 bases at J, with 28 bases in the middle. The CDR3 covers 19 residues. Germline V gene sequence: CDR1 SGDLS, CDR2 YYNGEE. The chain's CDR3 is CASSARVEGPLPRVEKLFF. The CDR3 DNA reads TGTGCCAGCAGCGCGAGGGTGGAGGGGCCCTTGCCTCGTGTTGAAAAACTGTTTTTT.

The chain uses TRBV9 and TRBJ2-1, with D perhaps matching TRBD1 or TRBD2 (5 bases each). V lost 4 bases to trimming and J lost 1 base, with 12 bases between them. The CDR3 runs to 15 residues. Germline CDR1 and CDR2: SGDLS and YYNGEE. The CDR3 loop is CASSRDGISYNEQFF. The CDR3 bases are TGTGCCAGCAGCCGGGACGGTATTTCCTACAATGAGCAGTTCTTC.

CDR3 amino acids: CASSPTGDSGYTF. The CDR3 nucleotides are TGTGCCAGCAGCCCCACAGGGGACTCTGGCTACACCTTC. The chain couples TRBV7-9 to TRBJ1-2; 7 bases are a match to TRBD1. V trimming: 5 bases; J trimming: 7 bases; junction bases outside the gene matches: 7. This CDR3 contains 13 residues. From germline, CDR1 is SEHNR and CDR2 FQNEAQ (reference sequence).

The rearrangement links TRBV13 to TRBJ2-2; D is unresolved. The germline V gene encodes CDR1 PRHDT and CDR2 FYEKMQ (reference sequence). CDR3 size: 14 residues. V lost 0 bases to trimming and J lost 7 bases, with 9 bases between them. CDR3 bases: TGTGCCAGCAGCTTAGGTGTAGTCGTCGGGGAGCTGTTTTTT. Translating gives CASSLGVVVGELFF.

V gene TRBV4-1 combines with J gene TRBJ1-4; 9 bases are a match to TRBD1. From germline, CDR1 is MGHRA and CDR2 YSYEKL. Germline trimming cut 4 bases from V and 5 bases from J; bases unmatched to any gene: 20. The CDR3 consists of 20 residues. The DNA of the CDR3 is TGCGCCAGCAGCCCCCCGGTTCTGGGACAGGGTGTAAGGGGGAATGAAAAACTGTTTTTT. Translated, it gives CASSPPVLGQGVRGNEKLFF.

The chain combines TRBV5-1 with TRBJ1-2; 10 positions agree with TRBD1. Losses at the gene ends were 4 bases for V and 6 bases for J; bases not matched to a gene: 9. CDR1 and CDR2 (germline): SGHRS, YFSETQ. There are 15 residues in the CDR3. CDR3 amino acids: CASSQGQGTIDGYTF. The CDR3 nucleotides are TGCGCCAGCAGCCAGGGACAGGGGACCATCGATGGCTACACCTTC.

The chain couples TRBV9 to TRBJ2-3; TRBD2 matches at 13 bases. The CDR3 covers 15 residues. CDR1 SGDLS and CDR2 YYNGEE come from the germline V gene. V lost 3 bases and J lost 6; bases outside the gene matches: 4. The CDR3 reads CASSGTSGSMDTQYF. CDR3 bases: TGTGCCAGCAGCGGGACTAGCGGGAGCATGGATACGCAGTATTTT.

The CDR3 DNA follows: TGTGCCAGCTCACTCGGACAGGGGTTAAATAGCAATCAGCCCCAGCATTTT. Translated, it gives CASSLGQGLNSNQPQHF. This chain connects TRBV18 to TRBJ1-5; TRBD1 aligns across 9 bases. Trimming at V came to 4 bases and at J to 0 bases, leaving 7 bases not matched to a gene. Germline V lookup: CDR1 KGHSH, CDR2 LQKENI. There are 17 residues in the CDR3.

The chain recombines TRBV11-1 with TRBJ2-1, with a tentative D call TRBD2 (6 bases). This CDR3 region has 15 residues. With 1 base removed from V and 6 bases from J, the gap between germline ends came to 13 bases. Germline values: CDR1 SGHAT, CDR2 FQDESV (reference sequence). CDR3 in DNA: TGTGCCAGCAGCTTAGTCGGCGGCGGGGCCAATGAGCAGTTCTTC. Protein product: CASSLVGGGANEQFF.

The DNA of the CDR3 is TGTGCCAGCAGCTTAGTGCGCCCGGGGGAGCTGTTTTTT. This translates into CASSLVRPGELFF. The chain is built from TRBV11-2 and TRBJ2-2; D unclear. Trimming removed 1 base at V and 8 bases at J, with 8 bases between. Per germline, CDR1 SGHAT and CDR2 FQNNGV. The CDR3 totals 13 residues.

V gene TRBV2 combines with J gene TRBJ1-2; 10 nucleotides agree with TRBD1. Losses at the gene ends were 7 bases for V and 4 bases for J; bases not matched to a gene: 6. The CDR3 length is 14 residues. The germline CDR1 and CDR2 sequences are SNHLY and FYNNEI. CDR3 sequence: CASTGTGALYGYTF. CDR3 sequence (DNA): TGTGCCAGCACCGGGACAGGGGCCCTCTATGGCTACACCTTC. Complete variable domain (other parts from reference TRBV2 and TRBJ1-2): EPEVTQTPSHQVTQMGQEVILRCVPISNHLYFYWYRQILGQKVEFLVSFYNNEISEKSEIFDDQFSVERPDGSNFTLKIRSTKLEDSAMYFCASTGTGALYGYTFGSGTRLTVV.

CDR3 protein: CASSSWGSHGAEQYF. CDR3 in DNA: TGTGCCAGCAGCTCCTGGGGCAGTCACGGCGCCGAGCAGTACTTC. The chain is built from TRBV7-9 and TRBJ2-7; the D gene is possibly TRBD1 (5 bases). Germline V lookup: CDR1 SEHNR, CDR2 FQNEAQ (reference sequence). This CDR3 has 15 amino acids. Between the trimmed V and J ends, which lost 4 bases and 6 bases, there was a span of 19 bases. Full variable domain (outside the CDR3, taken from reference TRBV7-9 and TRBJ2-7): DTGVSQNPRHKITKRGQNVTFRCDPISEHNRLYWYRQTLGQGPEFLTYFQNEAQLEKSRLLSDRFSAERPKGSFSTLEIQRTEQGDSAMYLCASSSWGSHGAEQYFGPGTRLTVT.

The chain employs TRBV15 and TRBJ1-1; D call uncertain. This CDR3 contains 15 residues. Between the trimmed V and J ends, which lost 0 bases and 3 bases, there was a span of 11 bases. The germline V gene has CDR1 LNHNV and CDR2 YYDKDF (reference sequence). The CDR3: CATSRDLMWDTEAFF. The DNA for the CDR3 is TGTGCCACCAGCAGAGATTTGATGTGGGACACTGAAGCTTTCTTT.

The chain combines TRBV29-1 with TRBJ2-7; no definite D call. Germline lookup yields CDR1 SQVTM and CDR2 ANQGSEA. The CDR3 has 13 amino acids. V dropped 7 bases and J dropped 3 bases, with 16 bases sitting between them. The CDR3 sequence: CSATGTTDYEQYF. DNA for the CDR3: TGCAGCGCGACTGGAACGACGGACTACGAGCAGTACTTC.

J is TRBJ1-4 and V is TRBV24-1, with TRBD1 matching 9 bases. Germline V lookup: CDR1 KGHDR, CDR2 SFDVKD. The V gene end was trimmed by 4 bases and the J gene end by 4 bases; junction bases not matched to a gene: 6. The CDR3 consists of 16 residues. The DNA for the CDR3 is TGTGCCACCAGTGACGCAGGGACAGGGCGTAATGAAAAACTGTTTTTT. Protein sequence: CATSDAGTGRNEKLFF.

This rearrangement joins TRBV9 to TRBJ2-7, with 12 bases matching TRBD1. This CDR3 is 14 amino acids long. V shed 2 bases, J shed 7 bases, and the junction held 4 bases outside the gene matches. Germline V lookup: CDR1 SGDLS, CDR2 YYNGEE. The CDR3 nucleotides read TGTGCCAGCAGCGTGGGACAGGGGGCAGGGGAGCAGTACTTC. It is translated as CASSVGQGAGEQYF. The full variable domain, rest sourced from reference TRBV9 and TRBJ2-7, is DSGVTQTPKHLITATGQRVTLRCSPRSGDLSVYWYQQSLDQGLQFLIQYYNGEERAKGNILERFSAQQFPDLHSELNLSSLELGDSALYFCASSVGQGAGEQYFGPGTRLTVT.

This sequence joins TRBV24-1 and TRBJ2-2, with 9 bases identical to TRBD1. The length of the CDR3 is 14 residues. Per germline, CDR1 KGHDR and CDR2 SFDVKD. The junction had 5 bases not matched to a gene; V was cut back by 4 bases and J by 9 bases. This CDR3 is CATSEGQGRRELFF. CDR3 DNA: TGTGCCACCAGTGAGGGACAGGGAAGGAGGGAGCTGTTTTTT.